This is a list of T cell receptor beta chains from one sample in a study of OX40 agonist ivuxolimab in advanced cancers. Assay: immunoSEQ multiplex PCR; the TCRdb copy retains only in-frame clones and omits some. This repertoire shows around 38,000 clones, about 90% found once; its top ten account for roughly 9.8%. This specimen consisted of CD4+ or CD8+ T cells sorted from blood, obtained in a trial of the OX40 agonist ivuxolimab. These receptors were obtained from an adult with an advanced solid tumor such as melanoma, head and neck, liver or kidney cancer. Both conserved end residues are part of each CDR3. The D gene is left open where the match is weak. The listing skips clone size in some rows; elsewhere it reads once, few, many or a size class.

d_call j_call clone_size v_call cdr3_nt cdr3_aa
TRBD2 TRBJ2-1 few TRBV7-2 TGTGCCAGCAGCTTAGCAACTAGCGGGAAGTTTAGAAGGCACTACAATGAGCAGTTCTTC CASSLATSGKFRRHYNEQFF
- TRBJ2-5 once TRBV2 TGTGCCAGCAGTGAAAGGGCACCTAAGGCGGGAAAGACCCAGTACTTC CASSERAPKAGKTQYF
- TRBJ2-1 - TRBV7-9 TGTGCCAGCAGCTTAGTGGGGGGATCGGGTGAGCAGTTCTTC CASSLVGGSGEQFF
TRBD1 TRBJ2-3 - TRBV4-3 TGCGCCAGCAGCCAAGTCTACAGGGGTAGCACAGATACGCAGTATTTT CASSQVYRGSTDTQYF
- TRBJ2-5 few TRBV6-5 TGTGCCAGCAGCCTTGGGAGCGGCGGGGCGGAGACCCAGTACTTC CASSLGSGGAETQYF
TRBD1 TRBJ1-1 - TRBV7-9 TGTGCCAGCAGCGGAGACAGGGAGGGAGTAGGCACTGAAGCTTTCTTT CASSGDREGVGTEAFF
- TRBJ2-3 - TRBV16 TGTGCCAGCAGCCACGAACGGACTTACCATACGCAGTATTTT CASSHERTYHTQYF
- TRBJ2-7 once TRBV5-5 TGTGCCAGCAGCTTGTACCGAGGAAACTACGAGCAGTACTTC CASSLYRGNYEQYF
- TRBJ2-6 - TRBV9 TGTGCCAGCAGCGCCCGAATAAACGGGGGGGCCAACGTCCTGACTTTC CASSARINGGANVLTF
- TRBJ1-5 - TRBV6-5 TGTGCCACGGGGCAAGGTCAGCCCCAGCATTTT CATGQGQPQHF
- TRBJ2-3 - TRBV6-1 TGTGCCAGCAGTGATCTGGGACTCGGCACAGATACGCAGTATTTT CASSDLGLGTDTQYF
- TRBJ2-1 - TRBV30 TGTGCCTGGAGTCCCCAGAGGAATGAGCAGTTCTTC CAWSPQRNEQFF
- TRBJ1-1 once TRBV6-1 TGTGCCAGCAGTGAAAGGAATAGGGCTGAAGCTTTCTTT CASSERNRAEAFF
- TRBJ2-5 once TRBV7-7 TGTGCTAGCAGCCCTCGGTACGAGGGCCGGGGAAAAGAGACCCAGTACTTC CASSPRYEGRGKETQYF
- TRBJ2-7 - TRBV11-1 TGTGCTTCCCGCGGGGGCATTGTTTACGAGCAGTACTTC CASRGGIVYEQYF
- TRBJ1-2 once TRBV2 TGTGCCAGTACCTCCTGGGATGGCTACACCTTC CASTSWDGYTF
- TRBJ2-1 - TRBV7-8 TGTGCCAGCAGCTTAGGGGCAGGTGGCAATGAGCAGTTCTTC CASSLGAGGNEQFF
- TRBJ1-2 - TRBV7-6 TGTGCCAGCAGCTTAAACGGAGGGCTTTACTATGGCTACACCTTC CASSLNGGLYYGYTF
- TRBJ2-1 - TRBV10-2 TGCGCCAGCAGTCCTCTTCAGCGAGAGGGCAATGAGCAGTTCTTC CASSPLQREGNEQFF
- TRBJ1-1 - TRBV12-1 TGTGCCAGCAGCTATCTCCGGGGAACTCACACTGAAGCTTTCTTT CASSYLRGTHTEAFF
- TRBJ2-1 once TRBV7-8 TGTGCCAGCAGGCCGAGCGGAGCTTACAATGAGCAGTTCTTC CASRPSGAYNEQFF
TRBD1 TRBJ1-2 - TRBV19 TGTGCCAGTAGTCCCAGGACAGGGACGGGCTATGGCTACACCTTC CASSPRTGTGYGYTF
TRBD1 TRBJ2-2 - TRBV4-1 TGCGCCAGCAGCCAAGTGGGGGACAGGGTTCACACCGGGGAGCTGTTTTTT CASSQVGDRVHTGELFF
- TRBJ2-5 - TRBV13 TGTGCCAGCAGCTTAACGAGTCTAGCCGGGAAGACCCAGTACTTC CASSLTSLAGKTQYF
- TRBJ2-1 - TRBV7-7 TGTGCTAGCAGCTTAGCGGAGGGGGGCAATGAGCAGTTCTTC CASSLAEGGNEQFF
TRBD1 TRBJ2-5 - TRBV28 TGTGCCAGCAGTTCCACTCGGGACAGACAAGAGACCCAGTACTTC CASSSTRDRQETQYF
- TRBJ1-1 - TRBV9 TGTGCCAGCAGCGTAGGTCTCAGGGAGAACACTGAAGCTTTCTTT CASSVGLRENTEAFF
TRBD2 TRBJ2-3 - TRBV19 TGTGCCAGTAGTATGAGGCTAGCGGGAGCATCGGATTTT CASSMRLAGASDF
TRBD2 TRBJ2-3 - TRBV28 TGTGCCAGCAGTCGGCTAGCGGGAGTATCAGATACGCAGTATTTT CASSRLAGVSDTQYF
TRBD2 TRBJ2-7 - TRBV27 TGTGCCAGCAGTTTATCGGAAGGAGCGGGGGCTTACGAGCAGTACTTC CASSLSEGAGAYEQYF
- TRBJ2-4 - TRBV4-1 TGCGCCAGCAGCCAAGTAGCCTCAGGGGTGCGAAACATTCAGTACTTC CASSQVASGVRNIQYF
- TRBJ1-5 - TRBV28 TGTGCCAGCAGTTTATACAGGGACCAGCCCCAGCATTTT CASSLYRDQPQHF
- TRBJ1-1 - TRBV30 TGTGCCTGGAGTGCGGGCGGCAACACTGAAGCTTTCTTT CAWSAGGNTEAFF
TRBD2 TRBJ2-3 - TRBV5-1 TGCGCCAGCAGCTTGGTGGCGGGAGGCACAGATACGCAGTATTTT CASSLVAGGTDTQYF
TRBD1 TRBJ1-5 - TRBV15 TGTGCCACCAGCTCCCCCGGGACAGCTCAGCCCCAGCATTTT CATSSPGTAQPQHF